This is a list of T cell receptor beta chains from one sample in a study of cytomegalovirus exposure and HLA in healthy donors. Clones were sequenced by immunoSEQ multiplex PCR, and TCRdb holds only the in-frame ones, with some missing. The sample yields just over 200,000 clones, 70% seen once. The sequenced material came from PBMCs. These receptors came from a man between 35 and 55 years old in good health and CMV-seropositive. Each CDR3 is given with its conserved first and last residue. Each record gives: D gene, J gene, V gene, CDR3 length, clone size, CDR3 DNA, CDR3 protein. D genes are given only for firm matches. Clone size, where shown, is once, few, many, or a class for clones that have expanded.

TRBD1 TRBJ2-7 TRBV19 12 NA TGTGCCACGGGACAGAACTCCTACGAGCAGTACTTC CATGQNSYEQYF
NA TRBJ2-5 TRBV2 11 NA TGTGCCACCTTAGTCGGGGAGACCCAGTACTTC CATLVGETQYF
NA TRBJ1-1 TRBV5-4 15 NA TGTGCCAGCAGCTTGGCGGGGGGGGCTCGGGCTGAAGCTTTCTTT CASSLAGGARAEAFF
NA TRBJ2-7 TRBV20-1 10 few TGCAGTGCTAGTAGCGACGAGCAGTACTTC CSASSDEQYF
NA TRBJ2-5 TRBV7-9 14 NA TGTGCCAGCAGCTTAGCGGGGGGGCCAGGGACCCAGTACTTC CASSLAGGPGTQYF
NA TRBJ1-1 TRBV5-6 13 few TGTGCCAGCAGCCGCCAACGGGGGTTCGAAGCTTTCTTT CASSRQRGFEAFF
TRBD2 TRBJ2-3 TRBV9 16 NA TGTGCCAGCAGCGCCGAGCGGGGTCTAAGCACAGATACGCAGTATTTT CASSAERGLSTDTQYF
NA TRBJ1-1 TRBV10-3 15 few TGTGCCATCAGTGAGTCGCAGGCAGCAGGCACTGAAGCTTTCTTT CAISESQAAGTEAFF
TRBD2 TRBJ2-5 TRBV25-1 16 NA TGTGCCAGCAGTCCTCGCGGACTAGCGGGGGCATGGACCCAGTACTTC CASSPRGLAGAWTQYF
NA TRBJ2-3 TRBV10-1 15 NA TGCGCCAGCAGTGAGAGCGACCCTAGCACAGATACGCAGTATTTT CASSESDPSTDTQYF
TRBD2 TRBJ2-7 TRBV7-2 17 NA TGTGCCAGCAGCTTAGGGCCCCTAGCGGGGGAGGCCTACGAGCAGTACTTC CASSLGPLAGEAYEQYF
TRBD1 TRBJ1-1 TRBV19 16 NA TGTGCCAGTAGGAGAGGGACAGGGGCAGCGTACACTGAAGCTTTCTTT CASRRGTGAAYTEAFF
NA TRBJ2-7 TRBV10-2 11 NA TGCGCCAGAGTGACAGGCTACGAGCAGTACTTC CARVTGYEQYF